This T cell receptor (beta chain) was sequenced in a study of Graves' ophthalmopathy and Graves' hyperthyroidism. Whole-study context: Blood was drawn at initial diagnosis, before any treatment. Overall study results and limits: Blood contained most expanded thyroid clonotypes exceeding 0.001 frequency.

It was on clinical symptoms, serum thyroxine, TRAb, thyroid ultrasound and orbital computed tomography that diagnosis relied. The source of the PBMCs was around 9 ml of fresh peripheral blood. To note about this clonotype: The antigen is unknown. The junction shows a germline mismatch at one end, possibly a read error.

CDR1 is ENHRY and CDR2 is SYGVKD in the germline V gene. The CDR3 totals 15 residues. The authors amplified TCR beta CDR3 regions from RNA transcripts. HTBI primers were used in a first-round RT-PCR, which preceded a second-round multiplex PCR. TCRdb reprocessed the multiplex PCR reads with MiXCR, giving one entry per CDR3 protein. The sample has 650,000 to 900,000 distinct CDR3 sequences; 35% to 50% are singletons. This receptor was taken from an adult man with Graves' ophthalmopathy. This chain uses TRBV10-3 with TRBJ1-3; D is possibly TRBD1 (6 bases). Sequenced input: peripheral blood. The CDR3 loop is CASSRQVFSGNTIYF. In nucleotides, the CDR3 is TGTGCCAGCAGTAGACAGGTATTTTCTGGAAACACCATATATTTT.